This TCR beta chain was documented in a study of cytomegalovirus exposure and HLA in healthy donors. The PCR made use of 60 Vbeta and 13 Jbeta primers. Profiled with immunoSEQ multiplex PCR; TCRdb holds only in-frame clones, not every one. The sample yields approximately 190,000 clones, 82% seen once. To note about this clone: Its antigen is as yet unknown.

General study results and limits: In vitro experiments confirmed that three CMV-associated chains were specific for CMV antigens.

The source material was PBMCs. This TCR was recovered from a woman between 18 and 29 years old in good health and CMV-seronegative.

The chain's CDR3 is CASSTRGVGSGNTIYF. In DNA form, the CDR3 reads TGCGCCAGCTCTACCAGGGGGGTTGGTTCTGGAAACACCATATATTTT. The chain is built from TRBV5-1 and TRBJ1-3; TRBD1 agrees at 7 bases. The V segment lost 7 bases and the J segment 1 base; nucleotides outside the gene matches: 11. This CDR3 comprises 16 residues. The germline V gene encodes CDR1 SGHRS and CDR2 YFSETQ.